This passage covers 13 T cell receptor beta chains from one sample sequenced in a study of T cells expressing NK-cell markers. TCRdb re-called the 5' RACE reads and gives one entry per CDR3 protein, without DNA. The sample shows 400,000 to 450,000 distinct CDR3 sequences, and under 7.5% sits with its ten largest clones. Sequences were obtained from blood T cells: a sorted CD56 or NKG2C T cell subset, CD4+ or CD8+ T cells, or bulk PBMC T cells (not recorded which). All receptors derive from a woman aged 18 to 75 in good health.

This rearrangement joins TRBV29-1 to TRBJ2-3; TCRdb indicates TRBD2, and absent DNA this call remains unverified. This CDR3 contains 16 residues. Germline V gives CDR1 SQVTM, CDR2 ANQGSEA. CDR3 sequence: CSVEGERTSGTDTQYF.

CDR3 residues: CSARGGGPSSYNEQFF. This chain links TRBV20-1 with TRBJ2-1; absent DNA, TCRdb's TRBD2 call cannot be checked. Germline V CDR1 and CDR2: DFQATT, SNEGSKA (reference sequence). CDR3 length: 16 residues.

The rearrangement uses TRBV12-3 or TRBV12-4 and TRBJ2-1; the TCRdb D gene call, TRBD1, has no DNA to confirm it. The length of the CDR3 is 16 residues. The CDR3 sequence: CASRSYGTGFYNEQFF.

The chain has TRBV7-2 and TRBJ2-2; TCRdb lists TRBD1, though no DNA is available to test this call. The germline V gene has CDR1 SGHTA and CDR2 FQGNSA. This CDR3 has 16 amino acids. CDR3 region: CASSLKTGANTGELFF.

The gene calls are TRBV7-9 and TRBJ2-1; lacking DNA, the TRBD1 call made by TCRdb goes unchecked. Looked up from germline, CDR1 is SEHNR and CDR2 is FQNEAQ (reference sequence). The CDR3 has 15 amino acids. The CDR3 sequence is CASSPDRAYYNEQFF.

V gene TRBV14 combines with J gene TRBJ2-1; with no DNA, the TCRdb D assignment of TRBD1 cannot be verified. The length of the CDR3 is 14 residues. Germline loops: CDR1 SGHDN, CDR2 FVKESK. CDR3 amino acids: CASSQGTGSKEQFF.

The J gene is TRBJ1-1, the V gene TRBV12-3 or TRBV12-4; TCRdb calls TRBD1, which cannot be checked without DNA. CDR3 length: 14 amino acids. The CDR3 is CASSPGVVNTEAFF.

The CDR3 loop reads CSATTGKGWYF. The chain combines TRBV20-1 with TRBJ2-3. The CDR3 length is 11 residues. Germline V gene lookup returns CDR1 DFQATT and CDR2 SNEGSKA (reference sequence).

V usage is TRBV4-3 and J usage is TRBJ1-2; the TRBD1 assignment by TCRdb is unverifiable without DNA. Germline CDR1 reads LGHNA; CDR2 reads YSLEER. This CDR3 contains 16 residues. CDR3 protein: CASSQDGGSPNYGYTF.

The gene calls are TRBV7-9 and TRBJ1-2. The germline CDR1 and CDR2 sequences are SEHNR and FQNEAQ (reference sequence). There are 12 residues in the CDR3. The CDR3 region is CASGPSWDGYTF.

J is TRBJ2-1 and V is TRBV27; TCRdb outputs TRBD2, but without DNA this stays unchecked. The CDR3 totals 12 residues. CDR1 and CDR2 (germline): MNHEY, SMNVEV (reference sequence). The CDR3 sequence: CASKGLGNEQFF.

The chain links TRBV11-2 to TRBJ2-1. CDR1 is SGHAT, CDR2 FQNNGV, per germline. The CDR3 has 15 residues. The CDR3 sequence: CASSLFSRPSDEQFF.

The chain employs TRBV4-3 and TRBJ2-1; the D call of TRBD1 rests on TCRdb alone, since no DNA is present to check it. Per germline, CDR1 LGHNA and CDR2 YSLEER. This CDR3 is built from 17 residues. The CDR3: CASSQDLPSGPPNEQFF.